A selection of T cell receptor beta chains follows, all from one sample in a study of blood T cell repertoires in COVID-19. Profiled with immunoSEQ multiplex PCR; TCRdb holds only in-frame clones, not every one. Seen here are roughly 700,000 clones, about nine tenths observed once, and the top ten hold approximately 0.3%. The sequenced material came from peripheral blood. The receptors derive from a young woman with acute or convalescent COVID-19. The CDR3 runs from the conserved cysteine through the conserved F or W. D genes are given only for firm matches. Only some rows state a clone size, as once, few, many or a class for expanded clones.

CDR3: CSVLRGASTEAFF; DNA: TGCAGCGTCCTCAGGGGGGCGTCAACCGAAGCTTTCTTT; J: TRBJ1-1; V: TRBV29-1; D: TRBD1; size: -
CDR3: CASSSQGGFDIQYF; DNA: TGTGCCAGCAGCTCTCAGGGCGGCTTTGACATTCAGTACTTC; J: TRBJ2-4; V: TRBV5-6; D: -; size: -
CDR3: CAISDSGTSGSVYEQYF; DNA: TGTGCCATCAGTGACTCCGGGACTAGCGGTTCGGTCTACGAGCAGTACTTC; J: TRBJ2-7; V: TRBV10-3; D: TRBD2; size: -
CDR3: CASRRTGGKNEQFF; DNA: TGTGCCAGCCGCCGTACAGGGGGGAAGAATGAGCAGTTCTTC; J: TRBJ2-1; V: TRBV19; D: TRBD1; size: -
CDR3: CASSNLQGASGNTIYF; DNA: TGTGCCAGTAGTAACCTTCAGGGGGCCTCCGGAAACACCATATATTTT; J: TRBJ1-3; V: TRBV19; D: TRBD1; size: -
CDR3: CASSYSNPGSGELFF; DNA: TGTGCCAGCAGTTACTCGAACCCGGGGTCCGGGGAGCTGTTTTTT; J: TRBJ2-2; V: TRBV6-6; D: -; size: once
CDR3: CASSLAFRGLTEAFF; DNA: TGTGCCAGCAGCTTGGCTTTTCGGGGACTCACTGAAGCTTTCTTT; J: TRBJ1-1; V: TRBV5-6; D: -; size: -
CDR3: CASSPGTDSYGYTF; DNA: TGTGCCAGCAGCCCCGGGACAGATTCCTATGGCTACACCTTC; J: TRBJ1-2; V: TRBV5-5; D: TRBD1; size: -
CDR3: CASARGGDLFEQYF; DNA: TGTGCCAGTGCCCGGGGTGGCGACCTCTTCGAGCAGTACTTC; J: TRBJ2-7; V: TRBV19; D: -; size: -
CDR3: CASSPPQILQETQYF; DNA: TGTGCCAGCTCACCACCACAGATTTTGCAAGAGACCCAGTACTTC; J: TRBJ2-5; V: TRBV18; D: -; size: -
CDR3: CASSIENGFYGYTF; DNA: TGTGCCAGTAGTATAGAGAACGGGTTCTATGGCTACACCTTC; J: TRBJ1-2; V: TRBV19; D: -; size: -
CDR3: CAISRSNRVESNQPQHF; DNA: TGTGCCATCAGTCGATCCAACAGGGTAGAAAGCAATCAGCCCCAGCATTTT; J: TRBJ1-5; V: TRBV10-3; D: -; size: -
CDR3: CASSLTGKGATGGNQPQHF; DNA: TGTGCCAGCAGTCTTACAGGGAAGGGAGCGACAGGTGGCAATCAGCCCCAGCATTTT; J: TRBJ1-5; V: TRBV6-6; D: -; size: few
CDR3: CASSQGAIGNTEAFF; DNA: TGCGCCAGCAGCCAAGGGGCAATAGGGAACACTGAAGCTTTCTTT; J: TRBJ1-1; V: TRBV4-1; D: -; size: once
CDR3: CASSPFRGTEAFF; DNA: TGTGCCAGCTCACCATTTAGGGGGACTGAAGCTTTCTTT; J: TRBJ1-1; V: TRBV18; D: -; size: -
CDR3: CASWEGIHTEAFF; DNA: TGTGCCAGCTGGGAGGGGATACACACTGAAGCTTTCTTT; J: TRBJ1-1; V: TRBV25-1; D: -; size: once
CDR3: CASSPPGGGYTF; DNA: TGTGCCAGTAGTCCTCCGGGGGGGGGCTACACCTTC; J: TRBJ1-2; V: TRBV19; D: -; size: few
CDR3: CATTDRYGYTF; DNA: TGTGCCACCACCGACAGGTATGGCTACACCTTC; J: TRBJ1-2; V: TRBV15; D: -; size: -
CDR3: CASSPLGVTATEAFF; DNA: TGTGCCAGCAGCCCGCTCGGGGTTACGGCCACTGAAGCTTTCTTT; J: TRBJ1-1; V: TRBV9; D: -; size: -
CDR3: CASSLSGEGTNEQYF; DNA: TGCGCCAGCAGCTTGAGCGGGGAAGGGACTAATGAGCAGTACTTC; J: TRBJ2-7; V: TRBV5-1; D: TRBD2; size: -
CDR3: CASSQDFPSSTDTQYF; DNA: TGCGCCAGCAGCCAAGATTTCCCCTCTAGCACAGATACGCAGTATTTT; J: TRBJ2-3; V: TRBV4-3; D: -; size: -
CDR3: CASGDSPSYGHTF; DNA: TGTGCCAGTGGGGACAGCCCTTCCTATGGCCACACCTTC; J: TRBJ1-2; V: TRBV19; D: TRBD1; size: -
CDR3: CASSPGFNQPQHF; DNA: TGTGCCAGCAGCCCCGGGTTTAATCAGCCCCAGCATTTT; J: TRBJ1-5; V: TRBV3-1/TRBV3-2; D: -; size: -
CDR3: CASERGGGNSPLHF; DNA: TGTGCCAGCGAGAGAGGGGGTGGTAATTCACCCCTCCACTTT; J: TRBJ1-6; V: TRBV6-5; D: -; size: -
CDR3: CASSQGPARGSSYNEQFF; DNA: TGCGCCAGCAGCCAAGGTCCAGCGCGGGGGAGCTCCTACAATGAGCAGTTCTTC; J: TRBJ2-1; V: TRBV4-1; D: TRBD2; size: -
CDR3: CAISESAADPGNTIYF; DNA: TGTGCCATCAGTGAGTCGGCGGCGGATCCTGGAAACACCATATATTTT; J: TRBJ1-3; V: TRBV10-3; D: -; size: -
CDR3: CASSTFVRGGSYNEQFF; DNA: TGTGCCAGCAGTACATTTGTTAGGGGGGGGTCCTACAATGAGCAGTTCTTC; J: TRBJ2-1; V: TRBV6-2/TRBV6-3; D: -; size: -
CDR3: CASSNYRGQEKLFF; DNA: TGTGCCAGTAGTAACTACAGGGGGCAGGAAAAACTGTTTTTT; J: TRBJ1-4; V: TRBV19; D: TRBD1; size: -
CDR3: CASSHRGYEQYF; DNA: TGTGCCAGCAGCCACAGGGGTTACGAGCAGTACTTC; J: TRBJ2-7; V: TRBV3-1/TRBV3-2; D: -; size: -
CDR3: CASSSNHRFGSSYNSPLHF; DNA: TGTGCCAGCAGCTCCAACCACAGATTTGGAAGCTCCTATAATTCACCCCTCCACTTT; J: TRBJ1-6; V: TRBV6-6; D: -; size: -
CDR3: CASNKAGTKNNEQFF; DNA: TGTGCCAGCAACAAAGCCGGGACTAAAAACAATGAGCAGTTCTTC; J: TRBJ2-1; V: TRBV6-5; D: TRBD2; size: -
CDR3: CASGIATLTHTQYF; DNA: TGTGCCAGCGGTATAGCCACCTTGACTCATACGCAGTATTTT; J: TRBJ2-3; V: TRBV3-1/TRBV3-2; D: -; size: -
CDR3: CASRQGSEQFF; DNA: TGTGCCAGCAGACAGGGGTCTGAGCAGTTCTTC; J: TRBJ2-1; V: TRBV6-5; D: TRBD1; size: -
CDR3: CASSFGAEQFF; DNA: TGTGCCAGCAGTTTTGGAGCTGAGCAGTTCTTC; J: TRBJ2-1; V: TRBV12-3/TRBV12-4; D: -; size: once
CDR3: CATSDSYTGTRDYSEQFF; DNA: TGTGCCACCAGTGATTCCTATACCGGAACGAGGGATTATAGTGAGCAGTTCTTC; J: TRBJ2-1; V: TRBV24-1; D: -; size: -
CDR3: CSVETAMNTEAFF; DNA: TGCAGCGTTGAGACAGCTATGAACACTGAAGCTTTCTTT; J: TRBJ1-1; V: TRBV29-1; D: -; size: once
CDR3: CASSFGTGEGYTF; DNA: TGTGCCAGCAGTTTTGGGACAGGGGAAGGCTACACCTTC; J: TRBJ1-2; V: TRBV27; D: TRBD1; size: -
CDR3: CASSRRWGGGGQETQYF; DNA: TGTGCCAGCAGCCGGAGGTGGGGCGGGGGGGGGCAAGAGACCCAGTACTTC; J: TRBJ2-5; V: TRBV7-2; D: TRBD2; size: -
CDR3: CASSFASDDEQFF; DNA: TGTGCCAGCAGCTTTGCTAGCGACGATGAGCAGTTCTTC; J: TRBJ2-1; V: TRBV5-4; D: -; size: -
CDR3: CASSQEGGGTNEKLFF; DNA: TGCGCCAGCAGCCAAGAAGGAGGGGGCACTAATGAAAAACTGTTTTTT; J: TRBJ1-4; V: TRBV4-3; D: TRBD1; size: -
CDR3: CASSFETEAFF; DNA: TGCGCCAGCAGCTTTGAGACTGAAGCTTTCTTT; J: TRBJ1-1; V: TRBV5-1; D: -; size: -
CDR3: CASSLSTGTEAFF; DNA: TGTGCCAGCAGCTTATCGACAGGCACTGAAGCTTTCTTT; J: TRBJ1-1; V: TRBV7-3; D: -; size: -
CDR3: CATSAPRGHSNQPQHF; DNA: TGTGCCACCAGCGCCCCAAGGGGGCATAGCAATCAGCCCCAGCATTTT; J: TRBJ1-5; V: TRBV24-1; D: TRBD1; size: -
CDR3: CASNSGSYGYTF; DNA: TGTGCCAGCAACTCGGGGAGCTATGGCTACACCTTC; J: TRBJ1-2; V: TRBV2; D: -; size: -
CDR3: CASSPPGCPSYEQYF; DNA: TGCGCCAGCAGCCCCCCGGGGTGCCCATCCTACGAGCAGTACTTC; J: TRBJ2-7; V: TRBV23-1; D: -; size: -
CDR3: CASSQAYFQGSNQPQHF; DNA: TGCGCCAGCAGCCAAGCCTACTTCCAGGGCAGCAATCAGCCCCAGCATTTT; J: TRBJ1-5; V: TRBV4-1; D: -; size: -
CDR3: CASSSILGGQNLLYGYTF; DNA: TGTGCCAGCAGTTCCATTTTAGGGGGACAGAACCTCCTATATGGCTACACCTTC; J: TRBJ1-2; V: TRBV7-9; D: TRBD1; size: -
CDR3: CASSSSTGTYGYTF; DNA: TGCGCCAGCAGCTCATCGACAGGGACCTATGGCTACACCTTC; J: TRBJ1-2; V: TRBV5-1; D: TRBD1; size: -